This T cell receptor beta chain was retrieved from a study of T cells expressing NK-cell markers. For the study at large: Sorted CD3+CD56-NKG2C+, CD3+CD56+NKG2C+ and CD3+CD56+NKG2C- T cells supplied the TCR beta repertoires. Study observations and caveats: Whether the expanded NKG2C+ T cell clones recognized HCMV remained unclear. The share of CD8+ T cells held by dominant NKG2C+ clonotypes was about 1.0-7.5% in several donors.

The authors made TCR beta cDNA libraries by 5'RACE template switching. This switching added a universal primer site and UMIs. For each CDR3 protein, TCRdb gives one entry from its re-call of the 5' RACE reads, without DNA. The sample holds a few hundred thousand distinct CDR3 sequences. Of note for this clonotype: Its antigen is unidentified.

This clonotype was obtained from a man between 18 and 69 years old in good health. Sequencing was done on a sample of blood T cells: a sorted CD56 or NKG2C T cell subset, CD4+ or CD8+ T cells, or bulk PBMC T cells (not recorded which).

The CDR3 sequence: CASSQGAPFPGHSYNEQFF. V usage is TRBV4-1 and J usage is TRBJ2-1; TCRdb's D call of TRBD1 is untestable without DNA. This CDR3 region has 19 residues. The germline V gene has CDR1 MGHRA and CDR2 YSYEKL.